This T cell receptor beta chain was sequenced for a study of identical twins. Study-level findings and limits: Memory repertoires lacked the insertion deficit that abundant cord blood beta clonotypes showed. Out-of-frame alpha sequences shared by twins showed excess low generation probability.

This clonotype was seen more than once but under ten times. The antigen is not known. TCRdb processed the 5' RACE reads anew with MiXCR; each CDR3 protein has one entry. The sample carries about 460,000 distinct CDR3 sequences, 14% recorded once. This same sample was also taken into another study, of yellow fever vaccine responses in identical twins.

The TCR originated in a woman between 18 and 29 years old in good health. The sequenced sample consisted of CD4+ T cells sorted from blood.

The CDR3 protein is CASSLDDSGGFADTQYF. The DNA for the CDR3 is TGTGCCAGCAGCTTAGATGATAGCGGGGGTTTCGCAGATACGCAGTATTTT. The J gene is TRBJ2-3, the V gene TRBV11-2; 9 bases are a match to TRBD2. V was clipped by 0 bases and J by 4 bases; unmatched bases: 8. CDR1 SGHAT and CDR2 FQNNGV come from the germline V gene. The CDR3 runs 17 residues.